One sample yielded the 4 T cell receptor beta chains listed below, sequenced in a study of T cell clonality in common variable immunodeficiency. Libraries were prepared by immunoSEQ multiplex PCR; TCRdb keeps only in-frame clonotypes and omits some of them. Sampling found tens of thousands of clones, none seen once. Sequencing was carried out using peripheral blood mononuclear cells. All receptors come from a person between 18 and 75 years old in good health.

In its sample, this clone was seen many times. The read comes to an end 3 residues before the CDR3 does, leaving the germline J gene to fill in the end. The gene calls are TRBV12-3 or TRBV12-4 and TRBJ2-1; TRBD2 agrees at 11 bases. Trimming cost V 4 bases and J 2 bases; bases outside gene matches: 7. This CDR3 spans 17 amino acids. CDR3: CASSSSSTSGAYNEQFF. The sequenced part of the CDR3 DNA is TGTGCCAGCAGTTCCTCCTCGACTAGCGGGGCCTACAATGAG.

This clone occurred many times. The CDR3 end is not reached by the read, which stops 3 residues before it; the germline J gene fills it in. J is TRBJ2-3 and V is TRBV2; D might be TRBD2 (6 bases). From germline, CDR1 is SNHLY and CDR2 FYNNEI. The CDR3 extends over 13 amino acids. Deletions cut 4 bases from V and 3 bases from J, with 8 bases between. CDR3 protein: CASSVGGTDTQYF. The part of the CDR3 DNA that was read is TGTGCCAGCAGTGTTGGAGGGACAGATACG.

This clone was seen repeatedly, ten times or more. The read stops 3 residues short of the end of the CDR3; the missing end is completed from the germline J gene. The chain employs TRBV4-1 and TRBJ2-3; TRBD1 aligns across 9 bases. The CDR3 consists of 16 residues. Germline trimming cut 3 bases from V and 3 bases from J; bases unmatched to any gene: 7. Germline CDR1 is MGHRA and CDR2 is YSYEKL. The CDR3 region is CASSHLGQGDTDTQYF. Partial CDR3 DNA: TGCGCCAGCAGCCACCTGGGACAGGGAGATACAGATACG.

There are many counts of this clone. The CDR3 end lies 3 residues beyond the end of the read and is filled in from the germline J gene. The chain employs TRBV11-2 and TRBJ2-5, with D unclear. Trimming left V 5 bases short and J 1 base short, with 14 bases between. Germline V gene lookup returns CDR1 SGHAT and CDR2 FQNNGV. This CDR3 is built from 15 residues. The sequenced CDR3 bases are TGTGCCAGCAGCCCCATGCTAGTCCGCCAAGAGACC. It translates to CASSPMLVRQET. The entire CDR3 sequence reads CASSPMLVRQETQYF.